The 21 T cell receptor beta chains in this list originate from one sample, sequenced in a study of T cell responses to AZD1222 COVID-19 vaccine. The protocol was immunoSEQ multiplex PCR, while the TCRdb copy is restricted to in-frame clones and leaves out a portion. The table records about 110,000 clones, more than 85% of them present only once. Sequenced material: peripheral blood, taken on day 0 of AZD1222 vaccination. Receptor source: an adult in good health.

The chain uses TRBV13 and TRBJ2-1; D is possibly TRBD1 (7 bases). Per germline, CDR1 PRHDT and CDR2 FYEKMQ (reference sequence). Trimming removed 5 bases from V and 6 bases from J, with 20 bases in between. The CDR3 contains 16 residues. CDR3 sequence reads: CASSVYRGGTSNEQFF. CDR3 nucleotide sequence: TGTGCCAGCAGCGTATACAGGGGAGGAACTAGCAATGAGCAGTTCTTC. The full variable domain, with the rest looked up from reference TRBV13 and TRBJ2-1, is AAGVIQSPRHLIKEKRETATLKCYPIPRHDTVYWYQQGPGQDPQFLISFYEKMQSDKGSIPDRFSAQQFSDYHSELNMSSLELGDSALYFCASSVYRGGTSNEQFFGPGTRLTVL.

The gene calls are TRBV30 and TRBJ1-5, with 7 bases aligning to TRBD1. This CDR3 has 14 amino acids. Germline assignment: CDR1 GTSNPN and CDR2 SVGIG (reference sequence). Trimming took 5 bases from V and 0 from J; bases not matched to a gene: 4. CDR3 nucleotide sequence: TGTGCCTGGGACCAGGGGGGTAGCAATCAGCCCCAGCATTTT. Protein sequence: CAWDQGGSNQPQHF.

This clone was counted once. This chain links TRBV28 with TRBJ1-1; a possible D gene is TRBD1 (5 bases). This CDR3 spans 13 amino acids. CDR1 and CDR2 (germline): MDHEN, SYDVKM. With 7 bases removed from V and 1 base from J, the gap between germline ends came to 10 bases. The CDR3, as DNA: TGTGCCAGCATCGACAGCAGGAACACTGAAGCTTTCTTT. This sequence encodes CASIDSRNTEAFF.

The chain employs TRBV7-9 and TRBJ1-2; TRBD1 is a possible D gene (6 bases). This CDR3 is 12 amino acids long. Per the germline V gene, CDR1 is SEHNR and CDR2 is FQNEAQ (reference sequence). V lost 7 bases and J lost 8, with 14 bases in between. This chain's CDR3 is CASTPRGKGYTF. CDR3 sequence (DNA): TGTGCCAGCACCCCCAGGGGTAAGGGCTACACCTTC. Full variable domain (remainder filled in from reference TRBV7-9 and TRBJ1-2): DTGVSQNPRHKITKRGQNVTFRCDPISEHNRLYWYRQTLGQGPEFLTYFQNEAQLEKSRLLSDRFSAERPKGSFSTLEIQRTEQGDSAMYLCASTPRGKGYTFGSGTRLTVV.

The gene calls are TRBV7-8 and TRBJ1-2, with a weak D call TRBD1 (5 bases). Trimming left V 2 bases short and J 8 bases short, with 12 bases between. CDR1 SGHVS and CDR2 FQNEAQ come from the germline V gene. There are 13 residues in the CDR3. CDR3 DNA: TGTGCCAGCAGCTTATTTAAGCAGGGCGGCTACACCTTC. It yields the protein CASSLFKQGGYTF.

This chain links TRBV11-3 with TRBJ2-1; no clear D. The V gene lost 6 bases and the J gene lost 4 bases, with 7 bases spanning the gap. Germline assignment: CDR1 SGHNT and CDR2 YENEEA. The length of the CDR3 is 12 residues. The CDR3 DNA is TGTGCCAGCAGTTACTCGTACAATGAGCAGTTCTTC. Encoded protein: CASSYSYNEQFF.

The chain links TRBV18 to TRBJ1-2; the D gene is possibly TRBD1 (5 bases). With 3 bases removed from V and 3 bases from J, the gap between germline ends came to 11 bases. The CDR3 is made up of 14 amino acids. Germline V CDR1 and CDR2: KGHSH, LQKENI. CDR3 sequence: CASSPKGQDYGYTF. Written as DNA, the CDR3 is TGTGCCAGCTCACCGAAGGGGCAGGACTATGGCTACACCTTC.

V gene TRBV5-6 combines with J gene TRBJ1-2, with D uncertain. V lost 1 base to trimming and J lost 4 bases, with 8 bases between them. Per the germline V gene, CDR1 is SGHDT and CDR2 is YYEEEE. The CDR3 length is 13 residues. CDR3 sequence: CASSLLQAYGYTF. The CDR3 DNA is TGTGCCAGCAGCTTGCTGCAGGCCTATGGCTACACCTTC.

The V and J genes are TRBV3-1 (or the pseudogene TRBV3-2) and TRBJ1-4, with TRBD1 matching 7 bases. This CDR3 comprises 16 residues. Germline lookup yields CDR1 LGHDT and CDR2 YNNKEL (reference sequence). The ends lost 5 bases at V and 4 bases at J; junction bases unmatched: 10. The CDR3 loop reads CASSDLRQGFNEKLFF. The CDR3, as DNA: TGTGCCAGCAGCGACCTTAGACAGGGCTTTAATGAAAAACTGTTTTTT.

This clone was recorded once. This chain connects TRBV12-5 to TRBJ1-1; D not resolved. V was trimmed by 2 bases and J by 2 bases, leaving 0 bases between them. Per germline, CDR1 LGHNT and CDR2 FRNRAP. CDR3 length: 11 amino acids. The CDR3 DNA is TGTGCTAGTGGTTTGAACACTGAAGCTTTCTTT. Its translation is CASGLNTEAFF. Using reference TRBV12-5 and TRBJ1-1 for the parts outside the CDR3, the full variable domain is DARVTQTPRHKVTEMGQEVTMRCQPILGHNTVFWYRQTMMQGLELLAYFRNRAPLDDSGMPKDRFSAEMPDATLATLKIQPSEPRDSAVYFCASGLNTEAFFGQGTRLTVV.

The V call is TRBV2, the J call TRBJ2-7; D may be TRBD2 (6 bases). V was cut by 6 bases and J by 2 bases, with 20 bases left in between. In germline, CDR1 is SNHLY, CDR2 FYNNEI. This CDR3 is 16 amino acids long. CDR3 in amino acids: CASRDPRDSRPYEQYF. Written as DNA, the CDR3 is TGTGCCAGCAGAGACCCCCGGGACTCCCGCCCCTACGAGCAGTACTTC.

This chain uses TRBV5-5 with TRBJ1-4, with no clear D. CDR1 is SGHKS and CDR2 is YYEKEE in the germline V gene (reference sequence). This CDR3 spans 16 amino acids. The V and J ends lost 4 bases and 0 bases respectively, with 13 bases between them. The CDR3: CASSVGRYTTNEKLFF. The CDR3 DNA follows: TGTGCCAGCAGCGTCGGACGGTACACAACTAATGAAAAACTGTTTTTT.

This clone was detected only once. CDR3 residues: CASSHTRGGGTDTQYF. The CDR3 DNA follows: TGCGCCAGCAGCCACACCCGGGGGGGAGGGACAGATACGCAGTATTTT. This chain joins TRBV4-3 and TRBJ2-3, with 8 positions matching TRBD2. V shed 3 bases, J shed 3 bases, and the junction held 8 bases outside the gene matches. Germline values: CDR1 LGHNA, CDR2 YSLEER. CDR3 length: 16 amino acids.

The chain has TRBV10-3 and TRBJ2-5; 11 bases align to TRBD2. CDR1 is ENHRY, CDR2 SYGVKD, per germline. V gave up 6 bases and J gave up 4 bases; unmatched junction bases: 7. The CDR3 consists of 15 residues. The CDR3 DNA sequence: TGTGCCATCAGCGTTCTAGCGGGAGGTGGAGAGACCCAGTACTTC. Translating it yields CAISVLAGGGETQYF.

The chain recombines TRBV11-3 with TRBJ1-1; maybe TRBD1 (5 bases). The V end lost 1 base, the J end lost 4 bases, and 10 bases lay between the germline ends. Germline V gene lookup returns CDR1 SGHNT and CDR2 YENEEA. CDR3 length equals 14 residues. CDR3 DNA sequence: TGTGCCAGCAGCTTAGGGGGGGGAGGCACTGAAGCTTTCTTT. Translated: CASSLGGGGTEAFF.

This clone was counted between two and nine times. The V call is TRBV3-1 (or the pseudogene TRBV3-2), the J call TRBJ2-3; D call uncertain. The CDR3 totals 12 residues. V lost 2 bases and J lost 4, with 4 bases in between. CDR1 and CDR2 (germline): LGHDT, YNNKEL (reference sequence). The CDR3 here is CASSQLADTQYF. The DNA of the CDR3 is TGTGCCAGCAGCCAACTAGCAGATACGCAGTATTTT.

In DNA form, the CDR3 reads TGTGCCAGCAGTCTTACAGCGTCCTACGAGCAGTACTTC. This encodes CASSLTASYEQYF. This sequence joins TRBV27 and TRBJ2-7; no firm D call. This CDR3 contains 13 residues. V lost 5 bases, J lost 1 base, and 9 bases lay in between. Germline CDR1 and CDR2: MNHEY and SMNVEV (reference sequence).

CDR3 region: CASSSSTRQGGSPLHF. Written as DNA, the CDR3 is TGCGCCAGCAGCTCCTCAACCCGACAGGGAGGGTCACCCCTCCACTTT. This chain uses TRBV4-3 with TRBJ1-6; TRBD1 matches at 7 bases. V shed 5 bases, J shed 10 bases, and the junction held 14 bases outside the gene matches. This CDR3 is 16 amino acids long. Germline CDR1 reads LGHNA; CDR2 reads YSLEER.

The gene calls are TRBV7-3 and TRBJ2-2, with D possibly TRBD2 on 5 matching bases. The V gene's germline CDR1 is SGHTA and CDR2 FQGTGA. This CDR3 has 15 residues. Trimming left V 3 bases short and J 10 bases short, with 18 bases between. DNA of the CDR3: TGTGCCAGCAGCTTGGTAGGACTCCCTGCCGAGGAGCTGTTTTTT. Protein product: CASSLVGLPAEELFF.

This chain joins TRBV7-2 and TRBJ2-1, with 10 nucleotides matching TRBD2. The V and J ends lost 2 bases and 7 bases, in that order; junction bases with no gene match: 5. The CDR3 totals 15 residues. Looked up from germline, CDR1 is SGHTA and CDR2 is FQGNSA. In nucleotides, the CDR3 is TGTGCCAGCAGCTTATGGGCTAGCGGGAGTAATGAGCAGTTCTTC. Protein sequence: CASSLWASGSNEQFF.

Written as DNA, the CDR3 is TGTGCCAGCACCCAAGCGGACACTGAAGCTTTCTTT. Encoded protein: CASTQADTEAFF. The rearrangement uses TRBV12-3 or TRBV12-4 and TRBJ1-1; no clear D. The CDR3 length is 12 residues. V lost 7 bases and J lost 3, with 9 bases in between.